Sequencing of this T cell receptor (beta chain) was carried out in a study of blood T cell repertoires in COVID-19. Study-level information: Some COVID-19 samples were acute and others convalescent; all came from the United States, Italy and Spain. The cDNA or gDNA used as material had been derived from T cells, B-cell-depleted T cells, or PBMCs.

In the original processing: How many nucleated cells were present was estimated from reference gene primer amplification. Profiled with immunoSEQ multiplex PCR; TCRdb holds only in-frame clones, not every one. For V, J and clone size, that table is used; D and trimming come from the DNA. The sample has 3,000 to 4,000 clones; around 80% are singletons. Per germline, CDR1 SGHRS and CDR2 YFSETQ. This CDR3 region has 14 residues. V shed 0 bases and J shed 7 bases, with 10 bases lying between them. The chain links TRBV5-1 to TRBJ2-2; possible D gene TRBD2, 5 bases. The receptor was derived from a human donor in a cohort sampled during active COVID-19. The sequenced sample was peripheral blood. CDR3 sequence: CASSLAGRGGELFF. CDR3 nucleotide sequence: TGCGCCAGCAGCTTGGCCGGACGGGGCGGGGAGCTGTTTTTT.